These 27 T cell receptor beta chains share one sample of origin, sequenced in a study of post-analysis software for immune sequencing data. Regarding the study as a whole: TRBV5-6, TRBV5-1 and TRBV20-1 were among four or five TRBV segments more frequent in patients than controls.

Their specific antigens are unknown. Each TCR beta cDNA library carried unique molecular identifiers. TCRdb redid the calling of the PCR reads with MiXCR, one entry per CDR3 protein. The data show about 430,000 distinct CDR3 sequences, with more than 30% seen just once and around 8% held by the top ten. The specimen was blood. All receptors derive from a girl aged 2 to 10 with multiple sclerosis.

This clonotype was detected a few times. The J gene is TRBJ2-5, the V gene TRBV7-9; D unclear. The CDR3 sequence is 12 residues long. V lost 8 bases, J lost 2 bases, and 9 bases lay in between. The V gene's germline CDR1 is SEHNR and CDR2 FQNEAQ (reference sequence). The CDR3 loop is CASGRFQETQYF. As DNA, the CDR3 is TGTGCCAGCGGCAGGTTTCAAGAGACCCAGTACTTC.

This clonotype was seen a few times. The chain recombines TRBV3-1 with TRBJ1-4; possibly TRBD1 for D (5 bases). CDR3 length: 16 amino acids. V lost 1 base, J lost 5 bases, and 14 bases lay in between. Germline lookup yields CDR1 LGHDT and CDR2 YNNKEL (reference sequence). CDR3 residues: CASSQGAGAGNEKLFF. DNA for the CDR3: TGTGCCAGCAGCCAAGGCGCCGGGGCCGGGAATGAAAAACTGTTTTTT. The full variable domain, its missing parts supplied by reference TRBV3-1 and TRBJ1-4, is DTAVSQTPKYLVTQMGNDKSIKCEQNLGHDTMYWYKQDSKKFLKIMFSYNNKELIINETVPNRFSPKSPDKAHLNLHINSLELGDSAVYFCASSQGAGAGNEKLFFGSGTQLSVL.

A few counts support this clonotype. The chain combines TRBV20-1 with TRBJ2-1; 12 nucleotides match TRBD2. The CDR3 is 15 amino acids. Germline CDR1 and CDR2: DFQATT and SNEGSKA (reference sequence). The junction had 9 bases not matched to a gene; V was cut back by 3 bases and J by 9 bases. CDR3 nucleotides: TGCAGTGCTAGCCCCCGGACTAGCGGGATAGTTGAGCAGTTCTTC. It yields the protein CSASPRTSGIVEQFF.

In this sample, this clonotype turned up a few times. This chain joins TRBV12-5 and TRBJ2-3; 9 bases align to TRBD1. CDR3 length: 14 residues. Trimming at V came to 7 bases and at J to 5 bases, leaving 7 bases not matched to a gene. In germline, CDR1 is LGHNT, CDR2 FRNRAP. The CDR3 DNA reads TGTGCTAGTGAAGCCGGGACAGGGAAAGATACGCAGTATTTT. This sequence encodes CASEAGTGKDTQYF.

V is TRBV7-9 and J is TRBJ2-6, with 11 bases matching TRBD2. The CDR3 covers 20 residues. Trimming removed 5 bases from V and 0 bases from J; junction bases left unmatched: 12. Germline-derived CDR1 and CDR2 are SEHNR and FQNEAQ (reference sequence). The DNA for the CDR3 is TGTGCCAGCAGCGTCGAACCGGGACTAGCGGCCTACTCTGGGGCCAACGTCCTGACTTTC. Protein sequence: CASSVEPGLAAYSGANVLTF.

J is TRBJ2-7 and V is TRBV6-5; the match to TRBD2 covers 14 bases. Germline V gene sequence: CDR1 MNHEY, CDR2 SVGAGI. V lost 2 bases to trimming and J lost 12 bases; unmatched junction nucleotides: 12. The CDR3 is 16 residues long. CDR3 DNA: TGTGCCAGCAGTTACCGTAACGGGACTAGCGGGAGTTTCCGGTACTTC. Translating it yields CASSYRNGTSGSFRYF.

The gene calls are TRBV6-5 and TRBJ1-5; D ambiguous. This CDR3 region has 13 residues. CDR1 MNHEY and CDR2 SVGAGI come from the germline V gene. Deletions cut 3 bases from V and 5 bases from J, with 8 bases between. The CDR3 DNA reads as TGTGCCAGCAGTTATGCGTGGGATCAGCCCCAGCATTTT. Its translation: CASSYAWDQPQHF.

This clonotype was observed a few times. This chain connects TRBV20-1 to TRBJ2-7; 14 bases are shared with TRBD2. The CDR3 covers 19 residues. Germline V CDR1 and CDR2: DFQATT, SNEGSKA (reference sequence). The V and J ends lost 4 bases and 2 bases, in that order; junction bases with no gene match: 16. CDR3 residues: CSAIAPTSGRGRYTYEQYF. CDR3 nucleotides: TGCAGTGCTATTGCCCCGACTAGCGGGAGGGGCCGATACACCTACGAGCAGTACTTC.

This rearrangement joins TRBV28 to TRBJ1-1; maybe TRBD1 (5 bases). Trimming cost V 2 bases and J 5 bases, with 6 bases left between them. Looked up from germline, CDR1 is MDHEN and CDR2 is SYDVKM. This CDR3 has 12 amino acids. CDR3 sequence reads: CASSLQGTEAFF. The CDR3 coding sequence is TGTGCCAGCAGTTTACAGGGTACTGAAGCTTTCTTT.

This clonotype has just a few counts. The V and J genes are TRBV6-5 and TRBJ1-5; unclear D gene. Trimming removed 0 bases from V and 3 bases from J, with 9 bases in between. This CDR3 contains 15 residues. Germline loops: CDR1 MNHEY, CDR2 SVGAGI. DNA for the CDR3: TGTGCCAGCAGTTACTCGATAGCCGTCAATCAGCCCCAGCATTTT. Encoded protein: CASSYSIAVNQPQHF.

This clonotype was seen a handful of times. CDR3 nucleotides: TGTGCCAGCAGTTTAACCAACAGGGGCTCCGGTGAGCAGTTCTTC. Encoded protein: CASSLTNRGSGEQFF. The chain joins TRBV12-3 or TRBV12-4 to TRBJ2-1; TRBD1 matches at 7 bases. Trimming took 2 bases from V and 9 from J; bases not matched to a gene: 10. The CDR3 extends over 15 amino acids.

The genes are TRBV29-1 and TRBJ2-7; 8 positions agree with TRBD2. The length of the CDR3 is 16 residues. CDR1 and CDR2 (germline): SQVTM, ANQGSEA. With V trimmed by 0 bases and J by 7 bases, 14 bases remained unmatched. The CDR3: CSVEDLDGAGAGEQYF. The CDR3 region has the DNA TGCAGCGTTGAAGATCTGGACGGAGCGGGGGCGGGGGAGCAGTACTTC.

The rearrangement uses TRBV29-1 and TRBJ2-1, with D possibly called TRBD1 or TRBD2 (5 bases each). The CDR3 totals 13 residues. V was shortened by 4 bases and J by 7 bases, with 14 bases between the two germline ends. The germline V gene has CDR1 SQVTM and CDR2 ANQGSEA. The CDR3 sequence is CSVGTGTLNEQFF. The CDR3 nucleotides are TGCAGCGTTGGCACCGGGACCTTAAATGAGCAGTTCTTC.

The chain recombines TRBV5-6 with TRBJ2-3; 12 nucleotides line up with TRBD1. Germline CDR1 is SGHDT and CDR2 is YYEEEE. The CDR3 has 15 residues. Trimming took 3 bases from V and 5 from J; bases not matched to a gene: 4. CDR3: CASSSGQGAEDTQYF. The CDR3 bases are TGTGCCAGCAGCTCGGGACAGGGGGCGGAAGATACGCAGTATTTT.

This clonotype was found a few times. The chain links TRBV15 to TRBJ2-3, with D hard to call. In germline, CDR1 is LNHNV, CDR2 YYDKDF (reference sequence). V was cut by 0 bases and J by 4 bases, with 5 bases left in between. The CDR3 extends over 13 amino acids. CDR3 sequence (DNA): TGTGCCACCAGCAGAGAGTGGCCAGATACGCAGTATTTT. Amino acids: CATSREWPDTQYF. The full variable domain, its missing parts supplied by reference TRBV15 and TRBJ2-3, is DAMVIQNPRYQVTQFGKPVTLSCSQTLNHNVMYWYQQKSSQAPKLLFHYYDKDFNNEADTPDNFQSRRPNTSFCFLDIRSPGLGDTAMYLCATSREWPDTQYFGPGTRLTVL.

This clonotype was counted once. The gene calls are TRBV7-9 and TRBJ1-2; D is possibly TRBD1 (6 bases). The CDR3 contains 15 residues. V gave up 1 base and J gave up 4 bases, with 13 bases separating them. The germline V gene encodes CDR1 SEHNR and CDR2 FQNEAQ (reference sequence). The CDR3 loop is CASSLGGQTFYGYTF. CDR3 sequence (DNA): TGTGCCAGCAGCTTAGGAGGACAGACTTTCTATGGCTACACCTTC.

This chain joins TRBV11-1 and TRBJ2-3, with 9 bases matching TRBD1. Germline V gives CDR1 SGHAT, CDR2 FQDESV (reference sequence). J lost 4 bases, V lost 2 bases, and 7 bases had no gene match. The CDR3 contains 16 residues. The CDR3 reads CASSLRRDRVSDTQYF. The CDR3 coding sequence is TGTGCCAGCAGCTTAAGGCGGGACAGGGTATCAGATACGCAGTATTTT.

The V call is TRBV5-1, the J call TRBJ1-4; possibly TRBD1 for D (6 bases). This CDR3 contains 14 residues. From germline, CDR1 is SGHRS and CDR2 YFSETQ. Trimming left V 4 bases short and J 8 bases short, with 15 bases between. CDR3 coding DNA: TGCGCCAGCAGCCTTGTAGGGCAGGGGGAAAAACTGTTTTTT. This sequence encodes CASSLVGQGEKLFF.

This clonotype has a handful of counts. The chain employs TRBV29-1 and TRBJ1-5, with no clear D. Trimming removed 4 bases at V and 5 bases at J, with 12 bases between. Looked up from germline, CDR1 is SQVTM and CDR2 is ANQGSEA. CDR3 length: 13 residues. The CDR3 sequence: CSVGFGGDQPQHF. The CDR3 nucleotides are TGCAGCGTTGGATTCGGTGGGGATCAGCCCCAGCATTTT.

The V and J genes are TRBV7-2 and TRBJ2-1; the match to TRBD2 covers 13 bases. The CDR3 contains 19 residues. Trimming took 2 bases from V and 2 from J; bases not matched to a gene: 9. Germline CDR1 reads SGHTA; CDR2 reads FQGNSA. The CDR3 protein is CASSLTSGRAMETYNEQFF. The CDR3 coding sequence is TGTGCCAGCAGCTTAACTAGCGGGAGGGCGATGGAAACCTACAATGAGCAGTTCTTC.

This clonotype was picked up a small number of times. The V gene is TRBV6-2 or TRBV6-3, the J gene TRBJ2-1; 7 bases map to TRBD2. The CDR3 spans 16 residues. J gave up 5 bases and V 7 bases, and 14 bases lay outside the gene matches. Germline values: CDR1 MNHEY, CDR2 SVGEGT. The CDR3 loop reads CASTNPWDYQNNEQFF. In nucleotides, the CDR3 is TGTGCCAGCACCAACCCTTGGGACTACCAAAACAATGAGCAGTTCTTC.

This clonotype occurred a few times. The V gene is TRBV28, the J gene TRBJ2-1; no clear D gene. The CDR3 totals 14 residues. Germline V gene data show CDR1 as MDHEN and CDR2 as SYDVKM. Trimming took 3 bases from V and 2 from J, leaving 8 bases between them. The CDR3 DNA reads TGTGCCAGCAGTTTTGAACTACCCTACAATGAGCAGTTCTTC. As protein: CASSFELPYNEQFF.

V usage is TRBV28 and J usage is TRBJ1-2, with D unclear. This CDR3 spans 13 amino acids. The V gene's germline CDR1 is MDHEN and CDR2 SYDVKM. V lost 4 bases, J lost 8 bases, and 14 bases lay in between. The CDR3 DNA follows: TGTGCCAGCAGTTCTCCGGGTCTAGCCGGCTACACCTTC. This translates into CASSSPGLAGYTF.

The V gene is TRBV7-3, the J gene TRBJ2-1; D tentatively fits TRBD1 or TRBD2 (5 bases each). Germline V gives CDR1 SGHTA, CDR2 FQGTGA. Between the trimmed V and J ends, which lost 0 bases and 0 bases, there was a span of 24 bases. This CDR3 contains 21 residues. CDR3 loop: CASSLTKFRGRPRSSYNEQFF. The CDR3 DNA is TGTGCCAGCAGCTTAACAAAATTCCGGGGCAGACCGAGAAGCTCCTACAATGAGCAGTTCTTC. Complete variable domain (other parts from reference TRBV7-3 and TRBJ2-1): GAGVSQTPSNKVTEKGKYVELRCDPISGHTALYWYRQSLGQGPEFLIYFQGTGAADDSGLPNDRFFAVRPEGSVSTLKIQRTERGDSAVYLCASSLTKFRGRPRSSYNEQFFGPGTRLTVL.

The genes are TRBV7-8 and TRBJ2-3, with D unresolved. Germline CDR1 SGHVS, CDR2 FQNEAQ. Trimming removed 1 base from V and 3 bases from J, with 14 bases in between. There are 16 residues in the CDR3. Written as DNA, the CDR3 is TGTGCCAGCAGCTTAGTCCGGGCGCGGAAAACAGATACGCAGTATTTT. Its protein is CASSLVRARKTDTQYF. Full variable domain (remainder filled in from reference TRBV7-8 and TRBJ2-3): GAGVSQSPRYKVAKRGQDVALRCDPISGHVSLFWYQQALGQGPEFLTYFQNEAQLDKSGLPSDRFFAERPEGSVSTLKIQRTQQEDSAVYLCASSLVRARKTDTQYFGPGTRLTVL.

In its sample, this clonotype was seen a few times. The chain carries TRBV2 and TRBJ1-2; a weak D match, TRBD1 (5 bases). CDR3 size: 15 residues. Deletions cut 10 bases from V and 0 bases from J, with 18 bases between. Per the germline V gene, CDR1 is SNHLY and CDR2 is FYNNEI. The CDR3 spells CATSDRGSANYGYTF. CDR3 nucleotides: TGTGCCACCTCTGATAGGGGCAGTGCTAACTATGGCTACACCTTC.

The chain combines TRBV20-1 with TRBJ2-1; TRBD2 agrees at 10 bases. CDR1 and CDR2 (germline): DFQATT, SNEGSKA (reference sequence). Trimming took 3 bases from V and 8 from J; bases not matched to a gene: 13. The CDR3 covers 16 residues. The CDR3 loop is CSASASGGAFGDEQFF. CDR3 DNA sequence: TGCAGTGCTAGTGCGAGCGGGGGGGCCTTTGGCGATGAGCAGTTCTTC.